This T cell receptor (beta chain) originates from a study of relationships among human T cell subsets. T cell subsets were isolated with antibody-coated magnetic beads. Semiquantitative ARM-PCR amplified T cell receptor alpha and beta CDR3 regions from mRNA. Exponential amplification used communal superprimers after tagged nested gene-specific primers in ARM-PCR. Before the second round, exonuclease removed the nested primers. TCRdb re-called the multiplex PCR reads with MiXCR, one entry per CDR3 protein. The sample comprises 5,000 or so distinct CDR3 sequences, nearly 80% of which are singletons, and 29% rests with the top ten. The CDR3 is made up of 15 amino acids. Germline loops: CDR1 SGHNT, CDR2 YYREEE (reference sequence). Findings of the study overall: Th1, Th2 and regulatory T cells shared many CDR3 sequences. A couple of pan T samples were processed with pan B cells.

Comments on this clonotype: Antigen: not known. At one end, the junction sequence differs from germline, possibly due to a read error.

The sequenced sample consisted of total T cells sorted from blood. This clonotype was sampled from a man aged 35 to 55 in good health. J is TRBJ2-5 and V is TRBV5-4; D perhaps matches TRBD2 (6 bases). CDR3 DNA sequence: TGCGCCAGCAGCTTCCCCGGCGGGAACCAAGAGACCCAGTACTTC. Its translation is CASSFPGGNQETQYF.